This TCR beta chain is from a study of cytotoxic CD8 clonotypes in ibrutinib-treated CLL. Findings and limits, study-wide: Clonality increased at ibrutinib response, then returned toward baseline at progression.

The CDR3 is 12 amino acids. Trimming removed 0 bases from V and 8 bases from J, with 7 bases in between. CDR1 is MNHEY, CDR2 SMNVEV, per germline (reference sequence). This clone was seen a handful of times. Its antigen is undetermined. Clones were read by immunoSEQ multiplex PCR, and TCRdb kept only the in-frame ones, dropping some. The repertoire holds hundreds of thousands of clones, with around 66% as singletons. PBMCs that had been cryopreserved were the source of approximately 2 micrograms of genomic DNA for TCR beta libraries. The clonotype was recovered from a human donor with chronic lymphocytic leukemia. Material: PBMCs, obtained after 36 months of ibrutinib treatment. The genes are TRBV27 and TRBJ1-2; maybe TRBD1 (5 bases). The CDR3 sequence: CASSLSGVGYTF. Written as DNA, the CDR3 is TGTGCCAGCAGTTTATCAGGGGTGGGCTACACCTTC.